This paragraph reports one T cell receptor beta chain. The data derive from a study of siplizumab effects on memory and regulatory T cells. Data came from immunoSEQ multiplex PCR; TCRdb stores just in-frame clones and leaves some out. There are about 40,000 clones in the sample; roughly 90% occur only once, and approximately 0.25% lies in the top ten. Germline V gene data show CDR1 as MNHNS and CDR2 as SASEGT. Trimming stripped 11 bases from V and 3 bases from J, with 8 bases between. CDR3 length: 11 amino acids. Sequenced: naive CD4+ T cells sorted from blood. The J gene is TRBJ2-1, the V gene TRBV6-1, with D tentatively TRBD2 (6 bases). The source of this sequence is a human donor in good health. CDR3 sequence reads: CALADYNEQFF. For the CDR3, the DNA is TGTGCCTTAGCGGACTACAATGAGCAGTTCTTC.